This is a list of T cell receptor beta chains from one sample in a study of blood T cell repertoires in COVID-19. TCRdb's copy holds only in-frame clones and misses some; the assay was immunoSEQ multiplex PCR. Of about 140,000 clones listed, more than 60% are singletons. The sequenced sample was peripheral blood. The receptors derive from a woman between 45 and 65 years old with active or convalescent COVID-19. Each CDR3 is given with its conserved first and last residue. A D gene is named only where the DNA matches it firmly. Size is stated for part of the rows, as once, few or many counts, or as a class when the clone is expanded.

J,D,size,V,DNA,CDR3
TRBJ1-5,.,once,TRBV2,TGTGCCAGCGGCCCAACAGGGCTCAATCAGCCCCAGCATTTT,CASGPTGLNQPQHF
TRBJ2-2,TRBD1,.,TRBV29-1,TGCAGTTACAGGGGGCTGGGCACCGGGGAGCTGTTTTTT,CSYRGLGTGELFF
TRBJ1-2,TRBD1,.,TRBV28,TGTGCCAGCAGTTTGGGACAGTATTATGGCTACACCTTC,CASSLGQYYGYTF
TRBJ1-6,.,.,TRBV19,TGTGCCAGTAGAAGGGAGGGTGTTTCACCCCTCCACTTT,CASRREGVSPLHF
TRBJ1-2,.,.,TRBV6-4,TGTGCCAGCAGTGCCGCCCCAGGGTCAAACTATGGCTACACCTTC,CASSAAPGSNYGYTF
TRBJ1-5,.,.,TRBV12-2,TGTGCAAGTCGCCTGGACAGGCTGCGCAATCAGCCCCAGCATTTT,CASRLDRLRNQPQHF
TRBJ2-3,TRBD2,.,TRBV7-2,TGTGCCAGCAGCGCCGGACTAGCAGGCGATACGCAGTATTTT,CASSAGLAGDTQYF
TRBJ2-7,.,.,TRBV29-1,TGCAGCGTCCTGGGGGGTCCCTGGAACGAGCAGTACTTC,CSVLGGPWNEQYF
TRBJ1-2,TRBD1,.,TRBV19,TGTGCCAGCACGGACAGGGGAGTAGGGGGCTACACCTTC,CASTDRGVGGYTF
TRBJ1-2,.,.,TRBV12-3/TRBV12-4,TGTGCCAGCAGTTTTCAGGCGAACTATGGCTACACCTTC,CASSFQANYGYTF
TRBJ2-2,.,.,TRBV19,TGTGCCAGTAGTTACAGTAAGGACACCGGGGAGCTGTTTTTT,CASSYSKDTGELFF
TRBJ1-2,.,.,TRBV19,TGTGCCAGTAGTATGACAGGAGGCTATGGCTACACCTTC,CASSMTGGYGYTF
TRBJ1-1,TRBD1,.,TRBV28,TGTGCCAGCAGGTCCAATTTCTTACCCACAGGGGTCGGGGGATACACTGAAGCTTTCTTT,CASRSNFLPTGVGGYTEAFF
TRBJ1-2,TRBD1,.,TRBV5-6,TGTGCCAGCAGCTTGGCGAACAGGGGTAACTATGGCTACACCTTC,CASSLANRGNYGYTF
TRBJ1-1,.,.,TRBV5-1,TGCGCCAGCAGCTTGAATGGGGGGATGTTGAACACTGAAGCTTTCTTT,CASSLNGGMLNTEAFF
TRBJ2-1,.,.,TRBV6-6,TGTGCCAGCAGCGCCAGCGGGCCGTACAATGAGCAGTTCTTC,CASSASGPYNEQFF
TRBJ1-1,TRBD1,.,TRBV30,TGTGCCTGGAGTCGAGGGACAGCGAACACTGAAGCTTTCTTT,CAWSRGTANTEAFF
TRBJ2-7,TRBD2,.,TRBV5-1,TGCGCCAGCAGTCACAGCGGGAGCTCCTACGAGCAGTACTTC,CASSHSGSSYEQYF
TRBJ1-1,TRBD1,.,TRBV30,TGTGCCTGGAGTGATAGGGGGCCCAACACTGAAGCTTTCTTT,CAWSDRGPNTEAFF
TRBJ1-3,.,few,TRBV30,TGTGCCTGGGATCAGGGGCGGAGGGGAAACACCATATATTTT,CAWDQGRRGNTIYF
TRBJ2-1,.,.,TRBV6-2/TRBV6-3,TGTGCCAGCAGCAAGCCCTCCTACAATGAGCAGTTCTTC,CASSKPSYNEQFF
TRBJ1-2,TRBD1,.,TRBV7-9,TGTGCCAGCAGCTCTTTCAGACAGGGGGCGGCTGGCTACACCTTC,CASSSFRQGAAGYTF
TRBJ1-5,TRBD1,once,TRBV6-6,TGTGCCAGCCGGCGCGAGACAGGGAATCAGCCCCAGCATTTT,CASRRETGNQPQHF
TRBJ1-1,.,.,TRBV3-1/TRBV3-2,TGTGCCAGCAGCCAAGAAGGAAGAGGGGAGGACACTGAAGCTTTCTTT,CASSQEGRGEDTEAFF
TRBJ2-7,.,.,TRBV11-2,TGTGCCAGCAGCCCCGGGGGGGGACAGGGTAACTTC,CASSPGGGQGNF
TRBJ1-2,.,.,TRBV3-1/TRBV3-2,TGTGCCAGCAGCCAAGCGGGGGGGTCCTATGGCTACACCTTC,CASSQAGGSYGYTF
TRBJ1-1,.,.,TRBV30,TGTGCCTGGAGTCTACAGGGGAACACTGAAGCTTTCTTT,CAWSLQGNTEAFF
TRBJ1-2,.,.,TRBV30,TGTGCCTGGAGTGTCCCCGATTTGGCTGGCTACACCTTC,CAWSVPDLAGYTF
TRBJ2-2,TRBD2,.,TRBV11-3,TGTGCCAGCAGCCCTCGGACTAGCGGGAACACCGGGGAGCTGTTTTTT,CASSPRTSGNTGELFF
TRBJ2-3,.,.,TRBV7-2,TGTGCCAGCAGCTTAGATGCGGGGTTGGGGGCAGATACGCAGTATTTT,CASSLDAGLGADTQYF
TRBJ2-1,TRBD2,.,TRBV5-6,TGTGCCAGCAGCCTGGAGGGACTAGCGGGGTACAATGAGCAGTTCTTC,CASSLEGLAGYNEQFF
TRBJ2-5,TRBD2,.,TRBV7-9,TGTGCCAGCAGCGCGACTAGCGGGAGTCAGGAGACCCAGTACTTC,CASSATSGSQETQYF
TRBJ2-3,TRBD2,.,TRBV18,TGTGCCAGCTCCCCCCTGCCGGGACTAGCGGTAGATACGCAGTATTTT,CASSPLPGLAVDTQYF
TRBJ2-5,.,.,TRBV5-1,TGCGCCAGCAGCTTTCCCGGGGAGACCCAGTACTTC,CASSFPGETQYF
TRBJ2-1,.,.,TRBV5-4,TGTGCCAGCAGCTTCACATCCAACTCCTACAATGAGCAGTTCTTC,CASSFTSNSYNEQFF
TRBJ1-5,.,many,TRBV19,TGTGCCAGTAGTCCCCCCGGGACTCCCAATAGCAATCAGCCCCAGCATTTT,CASSPPGTPNSNQPQHF
TRBJ1-2,TRBD1,.,TRBV4-3,TGCGCCAGCAGCCAAGATGACAGGGGGCTCTATGGCTACACCTTC,CASSQDDRGLYGYTF
TRBJ2-1,.,.,TRBV19,TGTGCCAGTAGTATAGTTGGTAGTCCGTACAATGAGCAGTTCTTC,CASSIVGSPYNEQFF
TRBJ2-1,.,.,TRBV28,TGTGCCAGCAGTCCACATACTAGTATCGAGCAGTTCTTC,CASSPHTSIEQFF
TRBJ2-5,.,.,TRBV18,TGTGCCAGCTCACCCCGGGCAGGGCAAGAGACCCAGTACTTC,CASSPRAGQETQYF
TRBJ2-1,.,.,TRBV7-3,TGTGCCAGCAGCTTAACGTCCCTCAATGAGCAGTTCTTC,CASSLTSLNEQFF
TRBJ1-2,.,.,TRBV7-9,TGTGCCAGCAGCCCTGACAGCTATGGCTACACCTTC,CASSPDSYGYTF
TRBJ1-1,.,.,TRBV12-5,TGTGCTAGTGGTTTGGCAGGGTCGAACACTGAAGCTTTCTTT,CASGLAGSNTEAFF
TRBJ2-7,TRBD1,.,TRBV6-5,TGTGCCAGCAGTCGGGACAGGGACTACGAGCAGTACTTC,CASSRDRDYEQYF
TRBJ2-1,TRBD2,.,TRBV6-2/TRBV6-3,TGTGCCAGCAGTTCCGGCGGGAGCGGCGGGCATGAGCAGTTCTTC,CASSSGGSGGHEQFF
TRBJ2-2,.,.,TRBV21-1,TGTGCCAGCGCATATACCCCCCTAAAGAACACCGGGGAGCTGTTTTTT,CASAYTPLKNTGELFF
TRBJ2-5,TRBD1,.,TRBV10-3,TGTGCCATCGGGGAAGGGACAGCCTTTGGGACCCAGTACTTC,CAIGEGTAFGTQYF
TRBJ1-4,TRBD1,few,TRBV28,TGTGCCAGCAGTCAACAGGGGTTGAGTGAAAAACTGTTTTTT,CASSQQGLSEKLFF
TRBJ2-3,TRBD2,.,TRBV4-3,TGCGCCAGCAGCCAAGATAAATCGGGGGGGGCCGGCGATACGCAGTATTTT,CASSQDKSGGAGDTQYF
TRBJ1-1,TRBD1,.,TRBV9,TGTGCCAGCAGCGTAGGGACAGGTAACACTGAAGCTTTCTTT,CASSVGTGNTEAFF
TRBJ1-4,.,.,TRBV18,TGTGCCAGCTCACCACCAGTCGGGGGGCGCGTTGAAAAACTGTTTTTT,CASSPPVGGRVEKLFF
TRBJ1-5,.,.,TRBV30,TGTGCCTGGAGTATCGGGGAGCAGCCCCAGCATTTT,CAWSIGEQPQHF
TRBJ2-5,.,.,TRBV18,TGTGCCAGCTCACCCGCGGCTAAGCGAAGTGCGGGGACCCAAGAGACCCAGTACTTC,CASSPAAKRSAGTQETQYF
TRBJ2-1,TRBD1,.,TRBV28,TGTGCCAGCAGTTTACTTTCGGGACAGGGGGCATACAATGAGCAGTTCTTC,CASSLLSGQGAYNEQFF
TRBJ2-1,TRBD1,.,TRBV6-6,TGTGCCAGCAGTTACGGGACAGTCAACAATGAGCAGTTCTTC,CASSYGTVNNEQFF
TRBJ1-6,.,few,TRBV11-1,TGTGCCAGCAGCTCGATCTCAGGGCGTATGGATTCACCCCTCCACTTT,CASSSISGRMDSPLHF
TRBJ2-3,TRBD2,few,TRBV9,TGTGCCAGCAGCCCGAGGGGGCTAGCGGGACCCACAGATACGCAGTATTTT,CASSPRGLAGPTDTQYF
TRBJ2-7,TRBD2,.,TRBV20-1,TGCAGTGCTAGTCATCCCTCTAGCGGGGATTCCTACGAGCAGTACTTC,CSASHPSSGDSYEQYF
TRBJ2-3,.,.,TRBV5-1,TGCGCCAGCAGCTCCCCCTTAGATACGCAGTATTTT,CASSSPLDTQYF